This entry features one T cell receptor beta chain sequence. The antigen is unknown. This entry belongs to a study of T cell responses to AZD1222 COVID-19 vaccine. General observations from the study: Donors were largely white British and mainly female; clonal diversity was possibly underestimated. Spike regions recognized by vaccine-associated CD4 TCRs spanned the protein, led by 160-218 and 743-854. Only a handful of AZD1222 recipients tested seropositive at baseline. The study found Spike-specific TCR breadth and depth rose after two AZD1222 doses.

V lost 0 bases to trimming and J lost 0 bases; unmatched junction nucleotides: 5. The germline V gene has CDR1 LGHNA and CDR2 YSLEER. The CDR3 consists of 18 residues. Clones were read by immunoSEQ multiplex PCR, and TCRdb kept only the in-frame ones, dropping some. The table lists about 82,000 clones, 90% to 95% of them singletons. Specimen: peripheral blood, collected on day 0 of AZD1222 vaccination. The V gene is TRBV4-3, the J gene TRBJ2-3; 11 nucleotides agree with TRBD2. The clonotype was recovered from an adult in good health. The CDR3 is CASSQDSSGGLSTDTQYF. CDR3 bases: TGCGCCAGCAGCCAAGATTCTAGCGGGGGGTTGAGCACAGATACGCAGTATTTT.